A single TCR beta chain is shown here with its context. The data belong to a study of blood T cell repertoires in COVID-19. Study details: Samples representing acute and convalescent COVID-19 were sourced from the United States, Italy and Spain. Nucleic acid was either cDNA or gDNA, and it came from T cells, B-cell-depleted T cells, or PBMCs.

In the original analysis: Reference gene primer amplification yielded estimated nucleated cell counts. Here immunoSEQ multiplex PCR was the method, and the copy in TCRdb shows in-frame clones only, minus some. Clone size and the V and J calls come from that table; the DNA yielded D and trimming. The data contain approximately 150,000 clones, around 88% of them singletons. The CDR3 runs 14 residues. Trimming took 3 bases from V and 6 from J; bases not matched to a gene: 9. The germline V gene has CDR1 SQVTM and CDR2 ANQGSEA. This chain connects TRBV29-1 to TRBJ2-7; 9 bases match TRBD2. The sequenced material came from peripheral blood. The clonotype was recovered from a human donor in a cohort sampled during active COVID-19. CDR3 residues: CSVDPSGAAGEQYF. CDR3 nucleotides: TGCAGCGTTGACCCTAGCGGGGCGGCGGGCGAGCAGTACTTC.